The T cell receptor beta chain under discussion was sequenced for a study of naive CD8 T cells in extremely preterm neonates. Germline CDR1 and CDR2: SEHNR and FQNEAQ (reference sequence). There are 12 residues in the CDR3. As to this clone: Its antigen is currently unknown. An end of the junction does not agree with germline; a read error may underlie this.

Whole-study findings and limits: CDR3 nucleotide sharing was 2.7% in preterm, 0.4% term, approximately 0.028% children, 0.01% adults.

TCRdb's table, derived via immunoSEQ multiplex PCR, lists solely in-frame clones and lacks some. The sample holds a few thousand clones, approximately 97% seen once. The origin of this receptor is a human donor in good health. The sample taken for sequencing was naive CD8+ T cells from blood. The chain uses TRBV7-9 and TRBJ1-1, with D possibly matching TRBD1 (6 bases). CDR3 sequence (DNA): TGTGCCAGCATTACAGGGAACGCTGAAGCTTTCTTT. Encoded protein: CASITGNAEAFF. The whole variable domain, remainder taken from reference TRBV7-9 and TRBJ1-1, is DTGVSQNPRHKITKRGQNVTFRCDPISEHNRLYWYRQTLGQGPEFLTYFQNEAQLEKSRLLSDRFSAERPKGSFSTLEIQRTEQGDSAMYLCASITGNAEAFFGQGTRLTVV.